The sequence of this T cell receptor (beta chain) was determined in a study of shared clonotypes between healthy human individuals. Germline V gives CDR1 LNHDA, CDR2 SQIVND (reference sequence). There are 13 residues in the CDR3. Unmatched junction bases numbered 3, after V lost 5 bases and J lost 2 bases. Original processing notes: Junction-only sequences produced by ImmunoSEQ had no quality scores, so filtering differed. The table came from immunoSEQ multiplex PCR; TCRdb's copy has only in-frame clones and leaves some out. The V and J calls and clone size come from that table; D and trimming were worked out from the DNA. The sample includes 980,000 or so clones, over 60% of them seen just once.

The rearrangement uses TRBV19 and TRBJ2-7; TRBD2 matches at 7 bases. The TCR comes from a man younger than 35 in good health. The material sequenced was memory CD4+ T cells sorted from blood. The sample's subset: CD45RA-negative fraction. The CDR3 sequence is CASSYGLAYEQYF. CDR3 DNA sequence: TGTGCCAGTAGTTACGGACTAGCCTACGAGCAGTACTTC.